This T cell receptor beta chain originates from a study of molecular identifiers for immune sequencing clone quantification (dated by TCRdb to between 2018 and 2020). Study-level background: For a replicate experiment, the RNA from either 20,000 or 100,000 naive CD8 T cells was divided into five aliquots, and four of those aliquots went on to sequencing. This methods study benchmarked molecular-identifier clustering-based TCR repertoire sequencing (MIDCIRS) and TCR RNA copy counting, using CD8 T cells to do so. Overall study results and their limits: Modeling indicated approximately 3.1 TCR RNA copies recovered per cell, compared with around 10 by digital PCR, which implies a capture efficiency of about 27%. Clones above 20 RNA copies held over 99% of molecules in CMV-specific effector cells but under 1% in naive cells. When barcode sub-clustering was left out, chimeric consensus sequences inflated TCR diversity, with chimeras reaching as high as 47%. Spiked-in Jurkat TCR RNA equal to a single cell's worth was reported to be detectable even within 1,200,000 naive CD8 T cells. The naive libraries included spiked-in Jurkat TCR RNA (around 10 copies' worth), and this RNA is not part of the donor repertoire. Highly expanded clone sizes could be underestimated if identical TCR molecules share a barcode.

V is shortened by 4 bases, J by 5 bases, and the region joining them spans 9 bases. In the germline V gene, CDR1 corresponds to MRHNA and CDR2 to SNTAGT. The CDR3 starts with the cysteine, ends with the phenylalanine, and has 13 residues. The kept DNA is CDR3 alone, 39 bases in frame from the first base. This clonotype has more than one count but fewer than ten. It lacks a known antigen. Per-nucleotide qualities are absent, and no much larger clonotype sits a single base away. Libraries were prepared through PCR. Sequencing was performed on a NextSeq 500. Bulk TCR libraries were made following a previously described method, with the TCR primers given in Table S5. Purification of total RNA was performed with the Qiagen AllPrep DNA/RNA kit. Before any analysis, reads coming from multiple sequencing runs of the same library were combined into one pool. As for the authors' bioinformatics: Only reads with exact TCR constant sequence were kept, trimmed to 150 nt, and grouped by their 12-nt molecular barcodes. Reads in each barcode group were sub-clustered using a 15% Levenshtein threshold, and a quality-weighted consensus sequence was built for each RNA molecule. Non-functional sequences were removed, as were lower-count sequences one edit away from another. Based on fitting two negative binomial distributions, any barcode sub-cluster with under 20% of the maximum read count was discarded. TCRdb reanalyzed the raw reads on its own, using fastp at Q25 for trimming and MiXCR for clone calling, and kept in-frame beta chains. Each record represents a unique CDR3 protein, reported with the most common genes and DNA among its rows. The V and J calls, along with clone size, are taken from TCRdb and not from the paper's own processing. This sample holds 400,000 to 600,000 distinct CDR3 sequences; around 23% were observed only once. The ten biggest clones cover roughly 0.77% of the sample.

Naive CD8 T cell libraries were made from roughly 21,000 to 960,000 sorted cells using 10%, 30% or 50% of purified RNA. On a BD FACSAria II, naive CD8 T cells were FACS-sorted as CD8+CD4-CCR7+CD45RA+ and collected into RLT Plus buffer. To test detection sensitivity, Jurkat RNA equal to ten TCR copies was added to samples of about 17,000-1,100,000 naive CD8 T cells. CD8 T cells were enriched using RosetteSep CD8+ T Cell Enrichment Cocktail and Ficoll-Paque, and the enriched cells then underwent ACK red cell lysis. The TCR originated in a human donor in good health. Some libraries in this study had Jurkat cell RNA spiked in. Sequencing used naive CD8+ T cells from blood, with Jurkat cell RNA spiked in. Per the publication, the cell subset or site label means: FACS-sorted CD8+CD4-CCR7+CD45RA+ naive T cells. Recombination linked TRBV6-4 to TRBJ2-1, with the D segment identity uncertain. The CDR3 protein is CASSVWGNNEQFF. The nucleotide sequence is TGTGCCAGCAGTGTGTGGGGAAACAATGAGCAGTTCTTC.